These T cell receptor beta chains were read from a single sample in a study of blood T cell repertoires in COVID-19. TCRdb's copy holds only in-frame clones and misses some; the assay was immunoSEQ multiplex PCR. The sample lists fewer than 250,000 clones, about 94% seen once, with 0.7% to 0.85% in the top ten. Sequencing was carried out using peripheral blood. All receptors derive from a man between 60 and 75 years old with COVID-19, enrolled during active disease. CDR3s include the opening cysteine and the closing phenylalanine or tryptophan. The D gene is left open where the match is weak. Clone sizes are given selectively: once, few, many, or a class where the clone is expanded.

v_gene,d_gene,abundance,len,j_gene,CDR3aa,CDR3nt
TRBV10-3,NA,NA,13,TRBJ2-7,CAISPRVSYEQYF,TGTGCCATCAGCCCAAGAGTTTCCTACGAGCAGTACTTC
TRBV28,NA,NA,15,TRBJ2-7,CASSFPIHQGYEQYF,TGTGCCAGCAGTTTCCCCATACATCAGGGGTACGAGCAGTACTTC
TRBV3-1/TRBV3-2,NA,NA,16,TRBJ1-2,CASSQAYTGTNYGYTF,TGTGCCAGCAGCCAAGCTTATACAGGGACTAACTATGGCTACACCTTC
TRBV5-1,NA,NA,16,TRBJ2-5,CASSLAVGGAQETQYF,TGCGCCAGCAGCTTGGCCGTTGGAGGGGCCCAAGAGACCCAGTACTTC
TRBV24-1,TRBD1,NA,16,TRBJ1-5,CATSDFGQGANQPQHF,TGTGCCACCAGTGATTTCGGGCAGGGGGCCAATCAGCCCCAGCATTTT
TRBV2,TRBD2,NA,15,TRBJ2-1,CARGLAGGPRNEQFF,TGTGCCAGGGGACTAGCGGGGGGGCCGAGGAATGAGCAGTTCTTC
TRBV4-2,NA,once,15,TRBJ1-5,CASSQSREGYQPQHF,TGTGCCAGCAGCCAGTCCCGGGAGGGATATCAGCCCCAGCATTTT
TRBV30,NA,NA,15,TRBJ1-3,CAWSVKGHSGNTIYF,TGTGCCTGGAGTGTTAAAGGACACTCTGGAAACACCATATATTTT
TRBV9,NA,NA,15,TRBJ1-1,CASSVGLGAGTEAFF,TGTGCCAGCAGCGTAGGTCTGGGGGCGGGCACTGAAGCTTTCTTT
TRBV6-5,TRBD1,NA,14,TRBJ2-1,CACTTGTGPNEQFF,TGTGCCTGCACTACCGGGACAGGGCCCAATGAGCAGTTCTTC
TRBV6-5,NA,once,15,TRBJ2-7,CASSYPGLASYEQYF,TGTGCCAGCAGTTACCCCGGTCTAGCCTCCTACGAGCAGTACTTC
TRBV6-2/TRBV6-3,NA,NA,15,TRBJ1-1,CASSYSVDLGTEAFF,TGTGCCAGCAGTTACAGCGTCGACCTGGGCACTGAAGCTTTCTTT
TRBV18,TRBD1,once,14,TRBJ1-2,CASSPTGGNYGYTF,TGTGCCAGCTCACCAACAGGGGGTAACTATGGCTACACCTTC
TRBV4-1,TRBD2,NA,16,TRBJ2-3,CASSHPQRGAPDTQYF,TGCGCCAGCAGCCACCCCCAGCGGGGGGCCCCAGATACGCAGTATTTT
TRBV11-2,NA,NA,14,TRBJ1-4,CASSLDREAGKLFF,TGTGCCAGCAGCTTAGACAGGGAAGCGGGAAAACTGTTTTTT
TRBV4-3,TRBD2,NA,18,TRBJ2-1,CASSQLAGGSLFNNEQFF,TGCGCCAGCAGCCAACTAGCGGGAGGGTCCCTTTTTAACAATGAGCAGTTCTTC